This is a list of T cell receptor beta chains from one sample in a study of siplizumab effects on memory and regulatory T cells. Produced via immunoSEQ multiplex PCR; TCRdb's table is partial and in-frame only. The sample lists approximately 100,000 clones, roughly 94% occurring once. Sample: Tregs sorted from blood. The receptors originated from a human donor in good health. Both conserved end residues are part of each CDR3. Each record gives: J gene, CDR3 length, D gene, clone size, V gene, CDR3 DNA, CDR3 protein. A D gene is named only where the DNA matches it firmly. For some rows the clone size is stated as once, few or many, or as a class when expanded; others skip it.

J: TRBJ2-3
length: 12
D: .
size: once
V: TRBV5-1
DNA: TGCGCCAGCAGCTCGATCCCAGATACGCAGTATTTT
CDR3: CASSSIPDTQYF

J: TRBJ1-1
length: 15
D: .
size: .
V: TRBV27
DNA: TGTGCCAGCAGTTTATACGGGGCAACGAACACTGAAGCTTTCTTT
CDR3: CASSLYGATNTEAFF

J: TRBJ2-7
length: 13
D: .
size: .
V: TRBV7-9
DNA: TGTGCCAGCAGCTTTGGACAGTTGTACGAGCAGTACTTC
CDR3: CASSFGQLYEQYF

J: TRBJ2-4
length: 16
D: TRBD2
size: .
V: TRBV19
DNA: TGTGCCAGTACTAGCGGATATAGACTAGCCAAAAACATTCAGTACTTC
CDR3: CASTSGYRLAKNIQYF

J: TRBJ2-1
length: 15
D: TRBD2
size: .
V: TRBV5-8
DNA: TGTGCCAGCAGCTTGGGACTAGCGGGAGACAATGAGCAGTTCTTC
CDR3: CASSLGLAGDNEQFF

J: TRBJ2-1
length: 17
D: TRBD2
size: .
V: TRBV9
DNA: TGTGCCAGCAGCGTTAGTGGCGGGACTAGCGGGGTCAATGAGCAGTTCTTC
CDR3: CASSVSGGTSGVNEQFF

J: TRBJ2-3
length: 17
D: TRBD1
size: .
V: TRBV29-1
DNA: TGCAGCGTTTGGTACCGGTCAGGGGGCGGAGGAACAGATACGCAGTATTTT
CDR3: CSVWYRSGGGGTDTQYF

J: TRBJ2-7
length: 12
D: .
size: .
V: TRBV18
DNA: TGTGCCAGCTCAGGGAACGCCTACGAGCAGTACTTC
CDR3: CASSGNAYEQYF

J: TRBJ1-5
length: 17
D: .
size: .
V: TRBV19
DNA: TGTGCCAGTAGTATCTGGGGCAGATCCCATAGCAATCAGCCCCAGCATTTT
CDR3: CASSIWGRSHSNQPQHF

J: TRBJ2-5
length: 14
D: .
size: once
V: TRBV28
DNA: TGTGCCAGCAGTTGGGCAGGGGTCGCGCAGACCCAGTACTTC
CDR3: CASSWAGVAQTQYF

J: TRBJ2-7
length: 16
D: .
size: .
V: TRBV18
DNA: TGTGCCAGCTCAGCCAATACGGGGGCCGATCCCTACGAGCAGTACTTC
CDR3: CASSANTGADPYEQYF

J: TRBJ1-3
length: 15
D: .
size: .
V: TRBV5-4
DNA: TGTGCCAGCAGCCTCCGTGTAGGGAGCGGAAACACCATATATTTT
CDR3: CASSLRVGSGNTIYF

J: TRBJ1-2
length: 13
D: TRBD1
size: .
V: TRBV25-1
DNA: TGTGCCAGCAGGAGACAGGGCCCGGGTGGCTACACCTTC
CDR3: CASRRQGPGGYTF

J: TRBJ2-5
length: 17
D: .
size: .
V: TRBV15
DNA: TGTGCCACCAGCAGAGATCCGGGCAGGGGCGGCCAAGAGACCCAGTACTTC
CDR3: CATSRDPGRGGQETQYF

J: TRBJ1-2
length: 15
D: .
size: .
V: TRBV7-3
DNA: TGTGCCAGCAGCCTGGGTCCAGAAGCTAACTATGGCTACACCTTC
CDR3: CASSLGPEANYGYTF

J: TRBJ1-1
length: 14
D: .
size: .
V: TRBV7-9
DNA: TGTGCCAGCAGCTTTCAAGGGGTGGAAACTGAAGCTTTCTTT
CDR3: CASSFQGVETEAFF

J: TRBJ1-4
length: 11
D: .
size: .
V: TRBV6-5
DNA: TGTGCCAGCAGCCTGGGGGAAAAACTGTTTTTT
CDR3: CASSLGEKLFF

J: TRBJ1-5
length: 14
D: .
size: .
V: TRBV6-5
DNA: TGTGCCAGCAGTTACTCTCGTAGCAATCAGCCCCAGCATTTT
CDR3: CASSYSRSNQPQHF

J: TRBJ2-3
length: 14
D: TRBD2
size: once
V: TRBV29-1
DNA: TGCAGCGCCCCACTAGCGGGGGCCACAGATACGCAGTATTTT
CDR3: CSAPLAGATDTQYF

J: TRBJ2-7
length: 13
D: .
size: .
V: TRBV30
DNA: TGTGCCTGGAGCCCGGGACACCCCTACGAGCAGTACTTC
CDR3: CAWSPGHPYEQYF

J: TRBJ2-3
length: 15
D: TRBD2
size: .
V: TRBV29-1
DNA: TGCAGCGTGAGGGGGCTCGTAGCGGGGGGGGATACGCAGTATTTT
CDR3: CSVRGLVAGGDTQYF

J: TRBJ2-7
length: 14
D: TRBD1
size: .
V: TRBV7-2
DNA: TGTGCCAGCAGACCACAACAGGGGAGTTACGAGCAGTACTTC
CDR3: CASRPQQGSYEQYF

J: TRBJ2-5
length: 17
D: TRBD2
size: .
V: TRBV18
DNA: TGTGCCAGCTCACCCTTGGCGGGGACTAGCGGGACTGAGACCCAGTACTTC
CDR3: CASSPLAGTSGTETQYF

J: TRBJ2-6
length: 16
D: TRBD1
size: .
V: TRBV19
DNA: TGTGCCAGTAGTGGACAGGTTCTCTCTGGGGCCAACGTCCTGACTTTC
CDR3: CASSGQVLSGANVLTF

J: TRBJ2-7
length: 11
D: .
size: .
V: TRBV7-8
DNA: TGTGCCAGCAGCTACCGGTACGAGCAGTACTTC
CDR3: CASSYRYEQYF

J: TRBJ1-1
length: 16
D: .
size: .
V: TRBV7-3
DNA: TGTGCCAGCAGCTTCGGCAGGGGAGGGGTGAACACTGAAGCTTTCTTT
CDR3: CASSFGRGGVNTEAFF